This T cell receptor (beta chain) is from a study of blood T cell repertoires in COVID-19. Study-wide context: What the recovered Cohort 3 donors had was two negative PCRs, clearance, or symptom resolution. PBMCs, B-cell-depleted T cells, or T cells provided the cDNA or gDNA that made up the material.

Using immunoSEQ multiplex PCR, the repertoire was profiled, and TCRdb retains in-frame clones only, with some absent. The sample lists under 200,000 clones; about 88% were seen once. The germline V gene encodes CDR1 MNHEY and CDR2 SMNVEV (reference sequence). V was shortened by 6 bases and J by 2 bases, with 5 bases between the two germline ends. The CDR3 has 12 amino acids. Participants were aged roughly 18 to 89 years, lived in over 20 US areas, and enrolled virtually. Cohorts were determined from participant-reported clinical history. What was sequenced was PBMCs or T cells enriched from blood (not recorded which). The clonotype was recovered from a woman between 35 and 50 years old in a cohort exposed to, infected with or recovered from COVID-19 (not recorded which). This chain joins TRBV27 and TRBJ1-5; D uncertain. The CDR3 coding sequence is TGTGCCAGCAGGGGCGGCAATCAGCCCCAGCATTTT. This encodes CASRGGNQPQHF.